This T cell receptor beta chain is from a study of T cells expressing NK-cell markers (dated by TCRdb to 2020 to 2022). About the full investigation: TCR beta-chain repertoires were profiled in sorted CD3+CD56+NKG2C+, CD3+CD56+NKG2C- and CD3+CD56-NKG2C+ T-cell subsets from fewer than 10 donors. All eight donors whose samples were sequenced were randomly selected healthy volunteers, three of them men and five women. The libraries were sequenced on Illumina HiSeq 2000/2500, MiSeq or NextSeq, producing 2 x 150 bp reads. Of the eight sequenced donors, seven were found to be HCMV-seropositive and one was found to be HCMV-seronegative.

A commercial ELISA kit detecting HCMV-specific IgG in serum was used to determine HCMV serostatus. Peripheral blood mononuclear cells were isolated from blood by Ficoll density gradient centrifugation. Data came from an Illumina HiSeq 2000. TCR beta cDNA libraries were prepared using 5'RACE template switching, which introduced a universal primer site and unique molecular identifiers. cDNA synthesis was primed from the TCR beta constant segment and was followed by two successive PCR amplification steps. As for how the authors treated the data: MIGEC was used to demultiplex reads and group reads by UMI, and MiTCR was used to assemble and quantify clonotypes. To exclude erroneous sequences, any TCR cDNA sequence not supported by at least two reads was discarded. The tcR package was used for downstream repertoire analysis, and clonotypes were matched across fractions by CDR3 nucleotide sequence plus V segment. VDJmatch was used to annotate antigen specificity against VDJdb, with one amino acid substitution in CDR3 allowed. TCRdb reprocessed the reads into one record per CDR3 protein sequence, lacking DNA. The V and J calls reflect TCRdb's pipeline rather than the authors' work. The sample's own table lists about 400,000 distinct CDR3 sequences. In total, the top ten clones hold about 10% of the sample.

Paper-wide results and their limitations: For over five donors, the dominant CD3+CD56+NKG2C+ clonotypes were among the top 10 CD8+ clonotypes and accounted for 1.0-7.0% of CD8+ T cells. Those dominant clonotypes were again the most abundant among CD3+CD56-NKG2C+ cells in a handful of donors, at roughly 25-60.1%. Whether the expanded NKG2C-expressing T cell clones were specific for HCMV antigens was left unclear.

Reading from cysteine to phenylalanine, the CDR3 counts 15 amino acids. The record lacks a DNA sequence. The germline V gene supplies CDR1 MNHEY and CDR2 SVGAGI. Remarks on this clonotype: It lacks a known antigen.

The rearranged chain carries TRBV6-5 and TRBJ2-2; TCRdb calls TRBD1, which cannot be checked without DNA. The sequenced sample was blood T cells: a sorted CD56 or NKG2C T cell subset, CD4+ or CD8+ T cells, or bulk PBMC T cells (not recorded which). The clonotype was recovered from a woman aged 45-60 years in good health. Donor details come from another sample of the same person, matched by shared clones. CDR3 region: CASRDGISNTGELFF.